Below, one T cell receptor (beta chain) is given with its context. No antigen is known for it. This record belongs to a study of graft-versus-host responses after intestinal transplantation. Study in general: Recipients were given multivisceral, liver-intestinal, or isolated intestinal transplants.

V gave up 0 bases and J gave up 2 bases; unmatched junction bases: 1. This CDR3 has 15 amino acids. Germline V lookup: CDR1 MNHEY, CDR2 SVGAGI. Libraries were prepared by immunoSEQ multiplex PCR; TCRdb keeps only in-frame clonotypes and omits some of them. In the table there are 15,000 or so clones, around 90% of which are singletons. Study findings and constraints: Where graft-donor T cell macrochimerism was present, patients had high graft-versus-host to host-versus-graft clonal ratios in allografts. Peak circulating GvH clone levels were associated with early post-transplant HvG declines.

The chain joins TRBV6-5 to TRBJ2-7; 10 nucleotides align to TRBD1. The sample consisted of PBMCs, taken approximately 15 weeks after intestinal transplant. This sequence was found in a human patient who received an intestinal transplant, so some T cells may come from the graft donor. CDR3 sequence (DNA): TGTGCCAGCAGTTACTCGGGACAGGGGCCCTACGAGCAGTACTTC. It yields the protein CASSYSGQGPYEQYF.